Following are 14 T cell receptor beta chains from one sample sequenced in a study of Ad26.COV2.S vaccination and SARS-CoV-2 variants. The protocol was immunoSEQ multiplex PCR, while the TCRdb copy is restricted to in-frame clones and leaves out a portion. The sample contains around 250,000 clones, around 88% of which appear only once. As for treatment: some 19 received Ad26.COV2.S at low or high dose, single or two shots; several received placebo; per-sample allocation not given. Sampling happened 63 days after the first vaccine or placebo injection. This specimen consisted of peripheral blood, obtained in a trial of Ad26.COV2.S vaccine versus placebo. All receptors come from a person between 18 and 60 years old who received the Ad26.COV2.S COVID-19 vaccine or a placebo.

The gene calls are TRBV5-4 and TRBJ2-5; 7 bases agree with TRBD2. V was pared by 4 bases and J by 2 bases, with 5 bases of the junction left unmatched. Germline CDR1 reads SGHNT; CDR2 reads YYREEE (reference sequence). This CDR3 is 14 amino acids long. In DNA form, the CDR3 reads TGTGCCAGCAGCGCCGGGACTATTCAAGAGACCCAGTACTTC. Protein: CASSAGTIQETQYF. The full variable domain, with the rest looked up from reference TRBV5-4 and TRBJ2-5, is ETGVTQSPTHLIKTRGQQVTLRCSSQSGHNTVSWYQQALGQGPQFIFQYYREEENGRGNFPPRFSGLQFPNYSSELNVNALELDDSALYLCASSAGTIQETQYFGPGTRLLVL.

This chain links TRBV7-9 with TRBJ1-3, with D tentatively TRBD1 (5 bases). The germline V gene encodes CDR1 SEHNR and CDR2 FQNEAQ (reference sequence). There are 15 residues in the CDR3. V gave up 6 bases and J gave up 7 bases, with 19 bases separating them. CDR3: CASRIASGFGNTIYF. CDR3 nucleotides: TGTGCCAGCAGGATAGCGTCAGGGTTTGGGAACACCATATATTTT.

J is TRBJ1-1 and V is TRBV19, with D possibly being TRBD1 (6 bases). Trimming left V 5 bases short and J 7 bases short, with 11 bases between. Germline V gives CDR1 LNHDA, CDR2 SQIVND (reference sequence). The CDR3 sequence is 12 residues long. In DNA, the CDR3 is TGTGCCAGTAGTTTTGGACAGATTGAAGCTTTCTTT. Protein: CASSFGQIEAFF.

The chain couples TRBV6-2 or TRBV6-3 to TRBJ2-5; 12 bases match TRBD2. The germline V gene encodes CDR1 MNHEY and CDR2 SVGEGT. This CDR3 contains 17 residues. V lost 5 bases, J lost 5 bases, and 12 bases stayed unmatched. DNA for the CDR3: TGTGCCAGCAGTCCCGGAGCCCTAGCGGGAGGGGGGGAGACCCAGTACTTC. It specifies CASSPGALAGGGETQYF.

The V call is TRBV9, the J call TRBJ2-3, with 10 bases that match TRBD2. Germline V gives CDR1 SGDLS, CDR2 YYNGEE. V lost 6 bases, J lost 0 bases, and 4 bases stayed unmatched. This CDR3 is 15 amino acids long. In DNA form, the CDR3 reads TGTGCCAGCACATATAGCGGGGGGAGCACAGATACGCAGTATTTT. Its translation is CASTYSGGSTDTQYF.

This chain joins TRBV6-5 and TRBJ2-3; a possible D gene is TRBD1 (6 bases). CDR1 and CDR2 (germline): MNHEY, SVGAGI. V lost 0 bases and J lost 13, with 8 bases in between. CDR3 length: 11 residues. The CDR3 protein is CASSYSGAEYF. As DNA, the CDR3 is TGTGCCAGCAGTTACTCGGGGGCGGAGTATTTT.

The chain recombines TRBV7-3 with TRBJ2-1; 14 positions agree with TRBD2. V was pared by 1 base and J by 1 base, with 6 bases of the junction left unmatched. Per the germline V gene, CDR1 is SGHTA and CDR2 is FQGTGA. The CDR3 has 19 residues. The CDR3 nucleotides read TGTGCCAGCAGCTTAATAGGGACTAGCGGGAGCCCTTCCTACAATGAGCAGTTCTTC. Translation gives CASSLIGTSGSPSYNEQFF.

The chain employs TRBV18 and TRBJ2-2; 7 bases align to TRBD1. The CDR3 loop spans 16 amino acids. Looked up from germline, CDR1 is KGHSH and CDR2 is LQKENI. Germline trimming cut 1 base from V and 5 bases from J; bases unmatched to any gene: 7. As DNA, the CDR3 is TGTGCCAGCTCACCACTAAATCGACAGGGAACCGGGGAGCTGTTTTTT. Translation: CASSPLNRQGTGELFF.

The rearrangement uses TRBV4-1 and TRBJ2-2; D possibly matches TRBD1 or TRBD2 (5 bases each). Germline V gene data show CDR1 as MGHRA and CDR2 as YSYEKL. The CDR3 length is 14 residues. Trimming took off 2 bases at V and 5 bases at J, with 9 bases between the two ends. CDR3 DNA sequence: TGCGCCAGCAGCCAATTTTGGGGGACCGGGGAGCTGTTTTTT. Its translation: CASSQFWGTGELFF.

The chain links TRBV4-1 to TRBJ1-4; D call uncertain. V gave up 1 base and J gave up 7 bases, with 7 bases separating them. CDR1 is MGHRA and CDR2 is YSYEKL in the germline V gene. The CDR3 consists of 13 residues. CDR3 in amino acids: CASSQVTAEKLFF. The CDR3 bases are TGCGCCAGCAGCCAAGTTACTGCTGAAAAACTGTTTTTT.

This rearrangement joins TRBV18 to TRBJ2-7, with 9 positions matching TRBD1. Germline loops: CDR1 KGHSH, CDR2 LQKENI. The CDR3 is 15 residues long. The junction had 4 bases not matched to a gene; V was cut back by 0 bases and J by 4 bases. The CDR3 DNA follows: TGTGCCAGCTCACCACCTAGGACAGGGGTGTACGAGCAGTACTTC. Residues: CASSPPRTGVYEQYF.

In DNA, the CDR3 is TGTGCCAGCAGTGACTTAAGCAAGGAGGGGTTCACGCAGTATTTT. Translating gives CASSDLSKEGFTQYF. V is TRBV6-4 and J is TRBJ2-3; a possible D gene is TRBD2 (6 bases). The CDR3 has 15 residues. Trimming shortened V by 1 base and J by 9 bases, and 17 bases separated the two germline ends. Per the germline V gene, CDR1 is MRHNA and CDR2 is SNTAGT.

The chain couples TRBV5-1 to TRBJ1-3; 9 nucleotides match TRBD1. The germline V gene encodes CDR1 SGHRS and CDR2 YFSETQ. J gave up 0 bases and V 0 bases, and 10 bases lay outside the gene matches. The CDR3 length is 19 residues. CDR3 region: CASSLGTGGSQSSGNTIYF. Here the CDR3 DNA reads TGCGCCAGCAGCTTGGGTACAGGGGGCTCCCAAAGCTCTGGAAACACCATATATTTT. The full variable domain, in which reference TRBV5-1 and TRBJ1-3 provide the parts outside the CDR3, is KAGVTQTPRYLIKTRGQQVTLSCSPISGHRSVSWYQQTPGQGLQFLFEYFSETQRNKGNFPGRFSGRQFSNSRSEMNVSTLELGDSALYLCASSLGTGGSQSSGNTIYFGEGSWLTVV.

The V and J genes are TRBV5-1 and TRBJ2-3; perhaps TRBD1 as D (6 bases). The CDR3 runs to 15 residues. Between the trimmed V and J ends, which lost 4 bases and 2 bases, there was a span of 14 bases. From germline, CDR1 is SGHRS and CDR2 YFSETQ. CDR3 region: CASSKTGTHTDTQYF. In DNA, the CDR3 is TGCGCCAGCAGCAAAACCGGGACACACACAGATACGCAGTATTTT.